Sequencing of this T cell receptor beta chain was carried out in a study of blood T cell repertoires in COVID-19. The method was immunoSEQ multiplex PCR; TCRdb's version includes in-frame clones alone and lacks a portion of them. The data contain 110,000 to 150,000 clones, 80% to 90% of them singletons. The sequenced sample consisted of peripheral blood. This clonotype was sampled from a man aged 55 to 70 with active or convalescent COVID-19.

The DNA of the CDR3 is TGTGCCAGCGGCCGCCTAATACGCGGCACTGAAGCTTTCTTT. Translated, it gives CASGRLIRGTEAFF. The rearrangement links TRBV7-2 to TRBJ1-1; D is undetermined. V shed 8 bases and J shed 4 bases, with 17 bases lying between them. The CDR3 runs to 14 residues. In germline, CDR1 is SGHTA, CDR2 FQGNSA. The complete variable domain, with remaining parts taken from reference TRBV7-2 and TRBJ1-1, reads GAGVSQSPSNKVTEKGKDVELRCDPISGHTALYWYRQSLGQGLEFLIYFQGNSAPDKSGLPSDRFSAERTGGSVSTLTIQRTQQEDSAVYLCASGRLIRGTEAFFGQGTRLTVV.